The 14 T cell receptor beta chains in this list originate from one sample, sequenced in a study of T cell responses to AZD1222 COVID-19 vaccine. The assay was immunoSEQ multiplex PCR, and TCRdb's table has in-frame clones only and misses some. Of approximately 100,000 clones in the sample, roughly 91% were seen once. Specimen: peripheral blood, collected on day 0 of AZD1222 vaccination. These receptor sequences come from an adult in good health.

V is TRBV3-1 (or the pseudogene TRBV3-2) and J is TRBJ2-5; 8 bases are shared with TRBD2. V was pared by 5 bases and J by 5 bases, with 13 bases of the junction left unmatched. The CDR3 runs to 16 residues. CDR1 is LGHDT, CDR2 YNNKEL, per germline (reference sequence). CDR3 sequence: CASSVPAGAGVETQYF. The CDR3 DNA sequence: TGTGCCAGCAGCGTCCCGGCGGGAGCGGGAGTGGAGACCCAGTACTTC.

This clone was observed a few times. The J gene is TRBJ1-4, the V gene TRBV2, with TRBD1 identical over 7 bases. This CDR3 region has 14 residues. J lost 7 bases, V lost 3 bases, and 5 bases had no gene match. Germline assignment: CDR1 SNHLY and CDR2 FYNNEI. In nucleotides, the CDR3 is TGTGCCAGCAGTGACCAGGGGGGCGGTGAAAAACTGTTTTTT. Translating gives CASSDQGGGEKLFF.

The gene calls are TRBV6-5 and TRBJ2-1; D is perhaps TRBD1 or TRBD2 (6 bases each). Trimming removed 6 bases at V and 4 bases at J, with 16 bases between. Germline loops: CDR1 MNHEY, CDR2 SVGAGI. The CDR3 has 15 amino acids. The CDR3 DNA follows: TGTGCCAGCAGACGAAGGGGGGATTATTACAATGAGCAGTTCTTC. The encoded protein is CASRRRGDYYNEQFF.

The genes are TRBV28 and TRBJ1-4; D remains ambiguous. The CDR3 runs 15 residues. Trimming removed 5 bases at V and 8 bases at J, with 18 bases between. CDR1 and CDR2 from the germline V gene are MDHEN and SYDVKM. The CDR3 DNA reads TGTGCCAGCAGTCTCGCGGCGGGGATAGGGGAAAAACTGTTTTTT. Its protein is CASSLAAGIGEKLFF.

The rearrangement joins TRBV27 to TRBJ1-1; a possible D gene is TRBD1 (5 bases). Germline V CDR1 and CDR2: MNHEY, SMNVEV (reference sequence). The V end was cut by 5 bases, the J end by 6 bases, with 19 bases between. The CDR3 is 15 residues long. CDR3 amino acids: CASSLTGFLTAEAFF. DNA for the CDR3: TGTGCCAGCAGTCTCACAGGATTTCTGACCGCTGAAGCTTTCTTT.

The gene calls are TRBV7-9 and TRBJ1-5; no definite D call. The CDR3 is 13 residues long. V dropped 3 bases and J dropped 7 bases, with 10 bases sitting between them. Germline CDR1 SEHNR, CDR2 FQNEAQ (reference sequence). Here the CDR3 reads CASSLGSLQPQHF. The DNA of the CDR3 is TGTGCCAGCAGCTTGGGATCTCTCCAGCCCCAGCATTTT.

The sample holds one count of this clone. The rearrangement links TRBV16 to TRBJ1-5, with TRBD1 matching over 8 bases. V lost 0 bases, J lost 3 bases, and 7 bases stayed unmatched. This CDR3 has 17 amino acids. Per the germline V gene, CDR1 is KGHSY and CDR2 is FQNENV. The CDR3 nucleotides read TGTGCCAGCAGCCAATCGGGACAGGACTCCTTCAATCAGCCCCAGCATTTT. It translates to CASSQSGQDSFNQPQHF.

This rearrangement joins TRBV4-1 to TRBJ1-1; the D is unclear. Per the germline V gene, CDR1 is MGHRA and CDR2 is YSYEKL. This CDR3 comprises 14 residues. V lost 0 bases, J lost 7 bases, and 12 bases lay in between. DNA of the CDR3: TGCGCCAGCAGCCAAGACTACGACCCTGGTGAAGCTTTCTTT. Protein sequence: CASSQDYDPGEAFF.

The CDR3 loop reads CASSQENEQAAHTGYTF. CDR3 in DNA: TGTGCCAGCAGCCAAGAAAACGAACAGGCGGCACATACAGGCTACACCTTC. The chain combines TRBV3-1 (or the pseudogene TRBV3-2) with TRBJ1-2, with D tentatively TRBD1 (5 bases). V lost 0 bases to trimming and J lost 8 bases, with 22 bases between them. Germline lookup yields CDR1 LGHDT and CDR2 YNNKEL (reference sequence). This CDR3 has 17 residues.

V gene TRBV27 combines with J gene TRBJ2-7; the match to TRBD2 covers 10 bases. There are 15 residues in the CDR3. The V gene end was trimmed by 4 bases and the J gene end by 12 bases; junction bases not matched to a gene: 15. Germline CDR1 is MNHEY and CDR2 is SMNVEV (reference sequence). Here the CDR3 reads CASSSVNSGLAVTYF. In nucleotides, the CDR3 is TGTGCCAGCAGTTCCGTAAACTCCGGACTAGCGGTTACGTACTTC.

CDR3 DNA sequence: TGTGCCAGCAGCTTGAACTCTGGAAACACCATATATTTT. It is translated as CASSLNSGNTIYF. V gene TRBV11-3 combines with J gene TRBJ1-3; unclear D gene. This CDR3 has 13 residues. With 3 bases removed from V and 0 bases from J, the gap between germline ends came to 3 bases. The germline V gene has CDR1 SGHNT and CDR2 YENEEA.

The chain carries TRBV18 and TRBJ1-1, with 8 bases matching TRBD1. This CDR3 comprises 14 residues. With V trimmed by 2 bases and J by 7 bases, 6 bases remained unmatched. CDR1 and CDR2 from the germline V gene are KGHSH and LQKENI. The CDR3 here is CASSPFRGQGEAFF. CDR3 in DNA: TGTGCCAGCTCACCATTCAGGGGGCAAGGTGAAGCTTTCTTT.

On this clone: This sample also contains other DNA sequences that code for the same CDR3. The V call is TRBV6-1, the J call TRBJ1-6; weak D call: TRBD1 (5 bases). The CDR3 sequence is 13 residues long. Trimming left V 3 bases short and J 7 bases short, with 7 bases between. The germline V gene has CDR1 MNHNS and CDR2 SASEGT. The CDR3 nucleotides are TGTGCCAGCAGTGACAGGGAAAATTCACCCCTCCACTTT. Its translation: CASSDRENSPLHF.

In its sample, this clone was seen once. CDR3 protein: CASTFQLLNQPQHF. CDR3 bases: TGTGCCAGCACTTTCCAACTCCTGAATCAGCCCCAGCATTTT. The chain links TRBV28 to TRBJ1-5, with unresolved D. Germline V gene sequence: CDR1 MDHEN, CDR2 SYDVKM. V lost 7 bases, J lost 4 bases, and 14 bases lay in between. This CDR3 spans 14 amino acids.